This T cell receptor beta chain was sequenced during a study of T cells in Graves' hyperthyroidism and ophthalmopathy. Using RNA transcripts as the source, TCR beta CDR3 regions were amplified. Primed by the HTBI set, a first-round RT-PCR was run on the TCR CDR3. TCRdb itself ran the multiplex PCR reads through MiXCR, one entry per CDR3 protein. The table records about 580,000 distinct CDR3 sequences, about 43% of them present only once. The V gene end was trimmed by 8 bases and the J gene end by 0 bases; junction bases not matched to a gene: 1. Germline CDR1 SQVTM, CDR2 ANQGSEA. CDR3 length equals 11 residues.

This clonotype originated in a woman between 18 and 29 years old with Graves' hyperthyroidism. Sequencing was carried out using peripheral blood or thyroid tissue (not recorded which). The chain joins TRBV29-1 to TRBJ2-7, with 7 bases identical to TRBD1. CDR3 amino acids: CSWDSSYEQYF. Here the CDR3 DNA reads TGCAGCTGGGACAGCTCCTACGAGCAGTACTTC.